This T cell receptor (beta chain) was sequenced for a study of T cell clonality in common variable immunodeficiency. There are 14 residues in the CDR3. Germline V CDR1 and CDR2: LNHDA, SQIVND (reference sequence). The germline V and J ends were trimmed by 3 bases and 4 bases, with 11 bases remaining between them. This clone was picked up many times. Its antigen is as yet unknown. Read coverage stops 3 residues before the CDR3 terminus; the germline J gene supplies the remainder. Equal genomic DNA amounts from CVID and control samples were sequenced. The data were produced by immunoSEQ multiplex PCR, yet TCRdb's version contains in-frame clones alone and is incomplete. The sample contains 30,000 to 40,000 clones, none of them singletons. Study results and caveats: Common variable immunodeficiency TCR beta sequences reportedly had fewer deletions and N-nucleotide insertions. TCRbeta clonality was increased in CVID versus healthy controls. Fewer TCRbeta clones were shared among CVID subjects than controls.

The sequenced sample was peripheral blood mononuclear cells. The chain is built from TRBV19 and TRBJ2-3, with D possibly being TRBD2 (6 bases). The sequence derives from a person aged 18-69 years in good health. The CDR3 bases that were read are TGTGCCAGTAGTATTCAGGGAGGTGCAGATACG. Protein: CASSIQGGADT. The whole CDR3 sequence reads CASSIQGGADTQYF.